This passage covers 26 T cell receptor beta chains from one sample sequenced in a study of T cells after posttransplantation cyclophosphamide. Here immunoSEQ multiplex PCR was the method, and the copy in TCRdb shows in-frame clones only, minus some. This sample has about 41,000 clones and no singletons, with roughly 6.4% in the ten largest. Sequenced: PBMCs. The receptors were sampled from a man aged 25 to 45 in good health and a related stem cell transplant donor.

The table lists this clone with many counts. This rearrangement joins TRBV5-1 to TRBJ2-7, with 7 bases matching TRBD1. CDR3 length equals 13 residues. Germline V CDR1 and CDR2: SGHRS, YFSETQ. Trimming took 6 bases from V and 3 from J; bases not matched to a gene: 6. This CDR3 is CASTNGQVYEQYF. In nucleotides, the CDR3 is TGCGCCAGCACCAACGGACAGGTCTACGAGCAGTACTTC. Variable domain in full (rest from reference TRBV5-1 and TRBJ2-7): KAGVTQTPRYLIKTRGQQVTLSCSPISGHRSVSWYQQTPGQGLQFLFEYFSETQRNKGNFPGRFSGRQFSNSRSEMNVSTLELGDSALYLCASTNGQVYEQYFGPGTRLTVT.

The CDR3 protein is CASSLFTEENQPQHF. The CDR3 region has the DNA TGTGCCAGCAGCTTATTCACAGAGGAAAATCAGCCCCAGCATTTT. The chain has TRBV7-6 and TRBJ1-5; D ambiguous. The CDR3 extends over 15 amino acids. Trimming pared 2 bases from V and 4 bases from J, leaving 12 bases between. Germline CDR1 SGHVS, CDR2 FNYEAQ. Full variable domain (missing parts from reference TRBV7-6 and TRBJ1-5): GAGVSQSPRYKVTKRGQDVALRCDPISGHVSLYWYRQALGQGPEFLTYFNYEAQQDKSGLPNDRFSAERPEGSISTLTIQRTEQRDSAMYRCASSLFTEENQPQHFGDGTRLSIL.

This clone came up many times. V and J are TRBV5-1 and TRBJ2-3, with 7 bases aligning to TRBD1. CDR1 is SGHRS, CDR2 YFSETQ, per germline. The V gene end was trimmed by 4 bases and the J gene end by 2 bases; junction bases not matched to a gene: 7. The CDR3 loop spans 15 amino acids. The CDR3 sequence is CASSLTGQITDTQYF. The DNA of the CDR3 is TGCGCCAGCAGCCTAACGGGACAGATCACAGATACGCAGTATTTT.

This clone was counted only a few times. The chain joins TRBV29-1 to TRBJ1-2; 11 bases fit TRBD1. CDR3 length equals 15 residues. Germline lookup yields CDR1 SQVTM and CDR2 ANQGSEA. Losses at the gene ends were 6 bases for V and 4 bases for J; bases not matched to a gene: 10. As DNA, the CDR3 is TGCAGCGTCCCCGCGGACAGGGGGCTTGGCTATGGCTACACCTTC. This encodes CSVPADRGLGYGYTF.

The sample holds many counts of this clone. The chain uses TRBV27 and TRBJ1-3, with D perhaps TRBD1 (6 bases). Germline assignment: CDR1 MNHEY and CDR2 SMNVEV (reference sequence). The CDR3 length is 15 residues. V lost 3 bases and J lost 0, with 9 bases in between. Written as DNA, the CDR3 is TGTGCCAGCAGTTTGGGACAAAGCTCTGGAAACACCATATATTTT. It encodes CASSLGQSSGNTIYF.

Ten or more counts support this clone. The chain is built from TRBV11-2 and TRBJ2-5; the D gene is possibly TRBD2 (6 bases). Germline V CDR1 and CDR2: SGHAT, FQNNGV. V was shortened by 7 bases and J by 5 bases, with 11 bases between the two germline ends. The CDR3 contains 12 residues. CDR3: CASIGGGETQYF. CDR3 coding DNA: TGTGCCAGCATCGGTGGGGGGGAGACCCAGTACTTC.

This clone was picked up many times. The CDR3 sequence: CASSPGLAGGPVKNIQYF. The CDR3 DNA follows: TGTGCCAGCAGCCCGGGACTAGCGGGGGGGCCGGTCAAAAACATTCAGTACTTC. The gene calls are TRBV5-4 and TRBJ2-4; 16 nucleotides line up with TRBD2. J gave up 3 bases and V 4 bases, and 7 bases lay outside the gene matches. This CDR3 region has 18 residues. Per germline, CDR1 SGHNT and CDR2 YYREEE (reference sequence).

This chain links TRBV25-1 with TRBJ2-6, with D possibly being TRBD1 or TRBD2 (5 bases each). The ends were cut back, 7 bases at V and 4 bases at J, with 8 bases in the middle. The V gene's germline CDR1 is MGHDK and CDR2 SYGVNS. CDR3 size: 13 residues. The CDR3 loop is CASTEGGANVLTF. The CDR3 bases are TGTGCCAGCACAGAGGGGGGGGCCAACGTCCTGACTTTC.

In its sample, this clone was seen many times. V gene TRBV2 combines with J gene TRBJ2-2, with D perhaps TRBD1 (6 bases). The CDR3 has 13 amino acids. Germline CDR1 is SNHLY and CDR2 is FYNNEI. The germline V and J ends were trimmed by 2 bases and 8 bases, with 9 bases remaining between them. The CDR3 DNA sequence: TGTGCCAGCAGTGAATACAGGGTGGGGGAGCTGTTTTTT. Protein product: CASSEYRVGELFF.

At least ten counts were recorded for this clone. V is TRBV7-2 and J is TRBJ2-5, with TRBD2 as a possible D gene (6 bases). Trimming took off 5 bases at V and 6 bases at J, with 13 bases between the two ends. The CDR3 spans 13 residues. Germline V gives CDR1 SGHTA, CDR2 FQGNSA. The CDR3 region is CASSLRGAQTQYF. CDR3 DNA: TGTGCCAGCAGCCTACGCGGGGCGCAGACCCAGTACTTC. The full variable domain, completed using reference TRBV7-2 and TRBJ2-5, is GAGVSQSPSNKVTEKGKDVELRCDPISGHTALYWYRQSLGQGLEFLIYFQGNSAPDKSGLPSDRFSAERTGGSVSTLTIQRTQQEDSAVYLCASSLRGAQTQYFGPGTRLLVL.

This clone was seen ten or more times. V and J are TRBV6-5 and TRBJ1-3, with D uncertain. CDR3 size: 13 residues. Germline CDR1 is MNHEY and CDR2 is SVGAGI. Deletions cut 6 bases from V and 0 bases from J, with 6 bases between. The CDR3 spells CASRTSSGNTIYF. As DNA, the CDR3 is TGTGCCAGCAGAACAAGCTCTGGAAACACCATATATTTT.

This clone was counted at least ten times. This chain joins TRBV6-4 and TRBJ1-1; TRBD1 agrees at 8 bases. Unmatched junction bases numbered 11, after V lost 4 bases and J lost 7 bases. The CDR3 is 15 residues long. Germline CDR1 is MRHNA and CDR2 is SNTAGT. This CDR3 reads CASSARQGQVDEAFF. The CDR3 DNA is TGTGCCAGCAGTGCCCGACAGGGGCAGGTCGATGAAGCTTTCTTT.

This clone was counted ten times or more. The chain has TRBV5-6 and TRBJ2-3; 7 nucleotides line up with TRBD1. From germline, CDR1 is SGHDT and CDR2 YYEEEE. The V and J ends lost 2 bases and 2 bases, in that order; junction bases with no gene match: 5. The CDR3 extends over 15 amino acids. CDR3 loop: CASSFGDSNTDTQYF. The CDR3 region has the DNA TGTGCCAGCAGCTTTGGGGACAGTAACACAGATACGCAGTATTTT. The full variable domain, with the rest looked up from reference TRBV5-6 and TRBJ2-3, is DAGVTQSPTHLIKTRGQQVTLRCSPKSGHDTVSWYQQALGQGPQFIFQYYEEEERQRGNFPDRFSGHQFPNYSSELNVNALLLGDSALYLCASSFGDSNTDTQYFGPGTRLTVL.

This clone was counted ten times or more. The V call is TRBV2, the J call TRBJ2-5; a weak D match, TRBD1 (5 bases). The CDR3 is 15 residues long. V lost 1 base and J 2 bases, leaving 11 bases between the germline ends. CDR1 SNHLY and CDR2 FYNNEI come from the germline V gene. The CDR3 here is CASSEEAGWQETQYF. The CDR3 DNA sequence: TGTGCCAGCAGTGAAGAGGCAGGGTGGCAAGAGACCCAGTACTTC.

This chain links TRBV25-1 with TRBJ1-5; 11 bases align to TRBD1. The CDR3 length is 17 residues. Trimming removed 8 bases from V and 0 bases from J; junction bases left unmatched: 9. Looked up from germline, CDR1 is MGHDK and CDR2 is SYGVNS. CDR3 residues: CASRDRGCIYSNQPQHF. The CDR3 DNA reads as TGTGCCAGCCGGGACAGGGGGTGTATTTATAGCAATCAGCCCCAGCATTTT. The entire variable domain, with the rest obtained from reference TRBV25-1 and TRBJ1-5, is as follows: EADIYQTPRYLVIGTGKKITLECSQTMGHDKMYWYQQDPGMELHLIHYSYGVNSTEKGDLSSESTVSRIRTEHFPLTLESARPSHTSQYLCASRDRGCIYSNQPQHFGDGTRLSIL.

This clone came up many times. Here the CDR3 DNA reads TGTGCCAGCAGCTCCGCGGGGGCTTACTCTGGAAACACCATATATTTT. As protein: CASSSAGAYSGNTIYF. This chain connects TRBV9 to TRBJ1-3; TRBD1 is a possible D gene (6 bases). The CDR3 consists of 16 residues. Trimming removed 4 bases from V and 0 bases from J, with 14 bases in between. From germline, CDR1 is SGDLS and CDR2 YYNGEE.

This clone has ten or more counts. The chain carries TRBV6-1 and TRBJ1-4; D possibly corresponds to TRBD1 (5 bases). CDR1 and CDR2 (germline): MNHNS, SASEGT. V lost 5 bases and J lost 3, with 10 bases in between. This CDR3 has 14 amino acids. Written as DNA, the CDR3 is TGTGCCAGCAGTCCGACAGCAGCTAATGAAAAACTGTTTTTT. It yields the protein CASSPTAANEKLFF.

This clone was detected many times. V usage is TRBV15 and J usage is TRBJ2-7; 11 positions agree with TRBD1. With 3 bases clipped from V and 4 bases from J, the junction kept 5 bases outside the gene matches. The CDR3 length is 15 residues. Looked up from germline, CDR1 is LNHNV and CDR2 is YYDKDF (reference sequence). CDR3 nucleotide sequence: TGTGCCACCAGCAGCGGACAGGGGGCAGTTTACGAGCAGTACTTC. Translating it yields CATSSGQGAVYEQYF. The variable domain in full, with the rest retrieved from reference TRBV15 and TRBJ2-7, is DAMVIQNPRYQVTQFGKPVTLSCSQTLNHNVMYWYQQKSSQAPKLLFHYYDKDFNNEADTPDNFQSRRPNTSFCFLDIRSPGLGDTAMYLCATSSGQGAVYEQYFGPGTRLTVT.

There are many counts of this clone. The J gene is TRBJ2-1, the V gene TRBV11-3; 15 bases line up with TRBD2. The length of the CDR3 is 17 residues. From germline, CDR1 is SGHNT and CDR2 YENEEA. V trimming: 0 bases; J trimming: 8 bases; junction bases outside the gene matches: 5. CDR3 sequence reads: CASSLDTGLAGGDEQFF. The CDR3 bases are TGTGCCAGCAGCTTAGATACGGGACTAGCGGGGGGTGATGAGCAGTTCTTC.

This clone appeared many times. DNA for the CDR3: TGTGCCAGCAGTTTCGGGACAGGGGGCGTTTTAGAAGAAAAACTGTTTTTT. It yields the protein CASSFGTGGVLEEKLFF. The chain links TRBV12-3 or TRBV12-4 to TRBJ1-4; 12 positions agree with TRBD1. The V segment lost 3 bases and the J segment 8 bases; nucleotides outside the gene matches: 10. CDR3 length: 17 amino acids.

This clone was detected only a few times. This chain links TRBV7-2 with TRBJ1-2, with D uncertain. V was cut by 5 bases and J by 4 bases, with 17 bases left in between. In germline, CDR1 is SGHTA, CDR2 FQGNSA. The CDR3 sequence is 15 residues long. The DNA of the CDR3 is TGTGCCAGCAGCCCAATAACCGGAGGCGGCTATGGCTACACCTTC. The encoded protein is CASSPITGGGYGYTF.

The table lists this clone with many counts. The chain carries TRBV7-9 and TRBJ2-2, with a tentative D call TRBD2 (5 bases). Trimming shortened V by 2 bases and J by 0 bases, and 10 bases separated the two germline ends. CDR1 and CDR2 from the germline V gene are SEHNR and FQNEAQ (reference sequence). The CDR3 has 16 amino acids. CDR3 sequence reads: CASSLRGPSNTGELFF. CDR3 in DNA: TGTGCCAGCAGCTTAAGAGGGCCGTCGAACACCGGGGAGCTGTTTTTT.

The sample holds many counts of this clone. The rearrangement links TRBV4-3 to TRBJ2-1; D is ambiguous. Germline CDR1 is LGHNA and CDR2 is YSLEER. The V end was cut by 0 bases, the J end by 0 bases, with 9 bases between. The CDR3 spans 16 residues. The DNA for the CDR3 is TGCGCCAGCAGCCAAGAAGGGCCAAGCTCCTACAATGAGCAGTTCTTC. Its protein is CASSQEGPSSYNEQFF.

Many counts were recorded for this clone. The chain combines TRBV11-2 with TRBJ2-1; D is possibly TRBD2 (6 bases). Germline loops: CDR1 SGHAT, CDR2 FQNNGV. This CDR3 spans 15 amino acids. Trimming left V 5 bases short and J 3 bases short, with 14 bases between. CDR3 bases: TGTGCCAGCAGCGTCCGGGACTCCTACTACAATGAGCAGTTCTTC. Translation: CASSVRDSYYNEQFF.

The chain carries TRBV25-1 and TRBJ1-2; D not resolved. The V gene lost 8 bases and the J gene lost 7 bases, with 17 bases spanning the gap. Germline CDR1 and CDR2: MGHDK and SYGVNS. The CDR3 totals 13 residues. The DNA of the CDR3 is TGTGCCAGCGGGGAGAGTAGCGTGGTTGGCTACACCTTC. This sequence encodes CASGESSVVGYTF.

This clone was detected many times. This sequence joins TRBV11-2 and TRBJ2-7; 9 bases fit TRBD1. Germline V gene lookup returns CDR1 SGHAT and CDR2 FQNNGV. The CDR3 sequence is 15 residues long. The V gene end was trimmed by 3 bases and the J gene end by 1 base; junction bases not matched to a gene: 4. The DNA for the CDR3 is TGTGCCAGCAGCTTCCGGGACAGGGCATCCTACGAGCAGTACTTC. Translation gives CASSFRDRASYEQYF.